This T cell receptor beta chain is from a study of Ad26.COV2.S vaccination and SARS-CoV-2 variants. Treatment given: about 20 received Ad26.COV2.S at low or high dose, single or two shots; 5 received placebo; per-sample allocation not given. Specimens were obtained on day 63 following the first vaccine or placebo injection. Vaccination employed an Ad26 vector expressing the Wuhan-strain SARS-CoV-2 spike. CDR3 size: 16 residues. The V end was cut by 3 bases, the J end by 5 bases, with 14 bases between. Per germline, CDR1 LGHDT and CDR2 YNNKEL (reference sequence). The data were produced by immunoSEQ multiplex PCR, yet TCRdb's version contains in-frame clones alone and is incomplete. Of hundreds of thousands of clones listed, about 90% are singletons.

The chain uses TRBV3-1 (or the pseudogene TRBV3-2) and TRBJ1-6; D is unresolved. Specimen: peripheral blood, collected in a trial of Ad26.COV2.S vaccine versus placebo. The sequence was obtained from a person aged 18-60 years who received the Ad26.COV2.S COVID-19 vaccine or a placebo. The CDR3 sequence: CASSQEGSFHNSPLHF. The CDR3 DNA sequence: TGTGCCAGCAGCCAGGAAGGGTCCTTCCATAATTCACCCCTCCACTTT.